This TCR beta chain comes out of a study of T cells in Graves' hyperthyroidism and ophthalmopathy. Any patient presenting with uncontrolled infection, other autoimmune disease, pregnancy or lactation was left out. This sample holds PBMCs from roughly 10 ml fresh peripheral blood. TCR beta CDR3 sequences were amplified from RNA transcripts. TCR CDR3 underwent first-round RT-PCR with the HTBI primer set. TCRdb ran MiXCR on the multiplex PCR reads and lists one entry per CDR3 protein. The data contain approximately 320,000 distinct CDR3 sequences, 16% of them singletons. This clonotype has a count of ten or more. The CDR3 is 17 residues long. Germline loops: CDR1 SGHRS, CDR2 YFSETQ. Trimming removed 4 bases at V and 0 bases at J, with 14 bases between.

The clonotype originates from a man aged 25 to 40 with Graves' hyperthyroidism. The V gene is TRBV5-1, the J gene TRBJ2-6; D unclear. Sequencing input: blood. CDR3 residues: CASSPGDGGSGANVLTF. CDR3 in DNA: TGCGCCAGCAGCCCCGGAGACGGTGGCTCTGGGGCCAACGTCCTGACTTTC.